Each of the 13 T cell receptor beta chains below was sequenced from the same sample in a study of T cell clonotyping in hematopoietic cell transplantation. Data came from immunoSEQ multiplex PCR; TCRdb stores just in-frame clones and leaves some out. In the table there are around 80,000 clones, 90% to 97% of which are singletons. Time point reported: recipient sample about 28 days before transplant, after cytoreduction. The specimen comprised peripheral blood mononuclear cells, sampled before stem cell transplant. These receptors all come from a woman aged 50 to 60 with acute myeloid leukemia. Some clones in this sample may be carry-over from other donors' samples.

J is TRBJ1-2 and V is TRBV7-9; TRBD1 might be the D (6 bases). The CDR3 is made up of 17 amino acids. Trimming stripped 0 bases from V and 4 bases from J, with 18 bases between. The germline V gene has CDR1 SEHNR and CDR2 FQNEAQ (reference sequence). The CDR3 DNA is TGTGCCAGCAGCTTAGCGGGGGCAGGGAGGGATGCCTATGGCTACACCTTC. Its translation is CASSLAGAGRDAYGYTF.

The V gene is TRBV28, the J gene TRBJ1-4, with TRBD1 as a possible D gene (6 bases). Germline CDR1 reads MDHEN; CDR2 reads SYDVKM. V lost 8 bases and J lost 3, with 16 bases in between. The CDR3 has 15 residues. The chain's CDR3 is CASRNPRGANEKLFF. CDR3 bases: TGTGCCAGCCGCAACCCCAGGGGAGCTAATGAAAAACTGTTTTTT.

This chain uses TRBV7-9 with TRBJ1-5; possibly TRBD1 for D (5 bases). Germline values: CDR1 SEHNR, CDR2 FQNEAQ (reference sequence). This CDR3 has 12 amino acids. Trimming stripped 4 bases from V and 7 bases from J, with 8 bases between. For the CDR3, the DNA is TGTGCCAGCAGCTGGGGGGAACAGCCCCAGCATTTT. Its translation is CASSWGEQPQHF.

J is TRBJ1-1 and V is TRBV7-3; 8 nucleotides match TRBD1. The CDR3 totals 15 residues. The trim removed 2 bases at V and 4 bases at J, leaving 6 bases unmatched. Germline CDR1 reads SGHTA; CDR2 reads FQGTGA. The CDR3 sequence: CASSLVRTGTTEAFF. CDR3 sequence (DNA): TGTGCCAGCAGCTTAGTTAGGACAGGGACCACTGAAGCTTTCTTT. Full variable domain (rest looked up from reference TRBV7-3 and TRBJ1-1): GAGVSQTPSNKVTEKGKYVELRCDPISGHTALYWYRQSLGQGPEFLIYFQGTGAADDSGLPNDRFFAVRPEGSVSTLKIQRTERGDSAVYLCASSLVRTGTTEAFFGQGTRLTVV.

The chain has TRBV29-1 and TRBJ2-3; 8 nucleotides agree with TRBD1. Germline-derived CDR1 and CDR2 are SQVTM and ANQGSEA. The CDR3 length is 14 residues. V gave up 7 bases and J gave up 0 bases; unmatched junction bases: 6. The CDR3 loop reads CSGRDRISTDTQYF. The CDR3 DNA is TGCAGCGGCCGGGACAGGATAAGCACAGATACGCAGTATTTT.

V gene TRBV28 combines with J gene TRBJ1-2; D gene unclear. The germline V gene encodes CDR1 MDHEN and CDR2 SYDVKM. This CDR3 has 14 amino acids. Trimming took 7 bases from V and 1 from J, leaving 13 bases between them. CDR3 coding DNA: TGTGCCAGCACTACATCCCCCCTTAACTATGGCTACACCTTC. This sequence encodes CASTTSPLNYGYTF.

The rearrangement links TRBV2 to TRBJ1-1; unclear D gene. Deletions cut 4 bases from V and 0 bases from J, with 3 bases between. From germline, CDR1 is SNHLY and CDR2 FYNNEI. This CDR3 contains 12 residues. CDR3 nucleotides: TGTGCCAGCAGTGTGTTGAACACTGAAGCTTTCTTT. Its translation is CASSVLNTEAFF.

V usage is TRBV7-9 and J usage is TRBJ2-7; TRBD1 matches 7 bases. CDR3 length: 15 amino acids. V lost 5 bases to trimming and J lost 9 bases; unmatched junction nucleotides: 16. Looked up from germline, CDR1 is SEHNR and CDR2 is FQNEAQ (reference sequence). CDR3 region: CASSLGQADDSGQYF. The CDR3 bases are TGTGCCAGCAGCCTTGGACAGGCGGACGATTCCGGGCAGTACTTC.

J is TRBJ2-7 and V is TRBV15, with TRBD1 as a possible D gene (6 bases). The ends were cut back, 5 bases at V and 3 bases at J, with 17 bases in the middle. Germline V CDR1 and CDR2: LNHNV, YYDKDF (reference sequence). This CDR3 has 15 amino acids. CDR3 sequence reads: CATSAPDRASYEQYF. CDR3 in DNA: TGTGCCACCAGCGCACCGGACAGAGCAAGCTACGAGCAGTACTTC.

This chain connects TRBV12-5 to TRBJ2-1; D possibly corresponds to TRBD1 (7 bases). The V end was cut by 7 bases, the J end by 4 bases, with 26 bases between. Germline CDR1 LGHNT, CDR2 FRNRAP. The CDR3 contains 18 residues. The CDR3 DNA reads as TGTGCTAGTGCCAAGGGGTCCGCGACAGGGAGGTTTTACAATGAGCAGTTCTTC. It encodes CASAKGSATGRFYNEQFF.

V usage is TRBV27 and J usage is TRBJ1-2; 12 nucleotides match TRBD1. CDR1 is MNHEY, CDR2 SMNVEV, per germline (reference sequence). With 2 bases clipped from V and 8 bases from J, the junction kept 9 bases outside the gene matches. The CDR3 totals 16 residues. CDR3 sequence reads: CASSLLSGQGARGYTF. DNA of the CDR3: TGTGCCAGCAGTTTACTATCGGGACAGGGGGCACGAGGCTACACCTTC.

The chain couples TRBV5-1 to TRBJ1-6, with D unclear. V was trimmed by 0 bases and J by 10 bases, leaving 17 bases between them. The CDR3 consists of 16 residues. Germline assignment: CDR1 SGHRS and CDR2 YFSETQ. As DNA, the CDR3 is TGCGCCAGCAGCTTGGTCTTCAGCGAGACGGAATCACCCCTCCACTTT. As protein: CASSLVFSETESPLHF.

This chain connects TRBV15 to TRBJ2-7, with TRBD1 as a possible D gene (6 bases). The CDR3 length is 16 residues. V shed 1 base and J shed 3 bases, with 16 bases lying between them. The germline V gene encodes CDR1 LNHNV and CDR2 YYDKDF (reference sequence). The CDR3, as DNA: TGTGCCACCAGCAGAGTAGGACAGCTACCAAACTACGAGCAGTACTTC. It translates to CATSRVGQLPNYEQYF.